Listed below are T cell receptor beta chains from one sample, sequenced in a study of blood T cell repertoires in COVID-19. Sequenced by immunoSEQ multiplex PCR; TCRdb stores in-frame clones only, minus some. In the table there are around 260,000 clones, around 82% of which are singletons. The sequenced material came from peripheral blood. All receptors derive from a woman between 45 and 65 years old who had recovered from COVID-19. CDR3s include the opening cysteine and the closing phenylalanine or tryptophan. The D gene is left open where the match is weak. Some rows have no size entry. The others give once, few or many, or a class for an expanded clone.

j_call clone_size cdr3_length d_call v_call cdr3_nt cdr3_aa
TRBJ2-1 - 15 - TRBV9 TGTGCCAGCAGCGTAGGGGCGGGAACTTACAATGAGCAGTTCTTC CASSVGAGTYNEQFF
TRBJ1-4 - 14 - TRBV6-5 TGTGCCAGCACTCGGACTATGGGTAATGAAAAACTGTTTTTT CASTRTMGNEKLFF
TRBJ2-1 few 14 - TRBV5-1 TGCGCCAGCGGTTTGTCCGCCCTAAACAATGAGCAGTTCTTC CASGLSALNNEQFF
TRBJ2-3 - 14 TRBD1 TRBV5-1 TGCGCCAGCAGCTTGGGGCAGGGGGCGGATACGCAGTATTTT CASSLGQGADTQYF
TRBJ2-7 - 14 TRBD1 TRBV7-2 TGTGCCAGCGGGCGGGACAGGGGGGCCTACGAGCAGTACTTC CASGRDRGAYEQYF
TRBJ1-6 once 13 - TRBV12-3/TRBV12-4 TGTGCCAGCAGTTTCCGACAGCAATCACCCCTCCACTTT CASSFRQQSPLHF
TRBJ2-1 - 17 TRBD2 TRBV27 TGTGCCAGCACCAAAGTGGGTCTAGCGGGGGGGCCGGGTGAGCAGTTCTTC CASTKVGLAGGPGEQFF
TRBJ2-3 - 16 TRBD2 TRBV2 TGTGCCAGCAGTGAAGGGATAGCGGGAGTCACAGATACGCAGTATTTT CASSEGIAGVTDTQYF
TRBJ1-2 few 12 TRBD1 TRBV3-1/TRBV3-2 TGTGCCAGCAGGGGGACAGAGTATGGCTACACCTTC CASRGTEYGYTF
TRBJ2-2 - 13 - TRBV12-3/TRBV12-4 TGTGCCAGCAGTTTTCAGGGAACCGGGGAGCTGTTTTTT CASSFQGTGELFF
TRBJ1-2 - 12 - TRBV27 TGTGCCAGCAGTTCGGGGGGTTATGGCTACACCTTC CASSSGGYGYTF
TRBJ1-1 - 15 - TRBV30 TGTGCCTGGAGTGGACTTAATGGGAGGTCCTCCTGGACTTTCTTT CAWSGLNGRSSWTFF
TRBJ2-7 - 15 TRBD2 TRBV29-1 TGCAGCGTTGAAGATCCCCAGCGGGGGTACTACGAGCAGTACTTC CSVEDPQRGYYEQYF
TRBJ1-3 - 14 - TRBV5-1 TGCGCCAGCACAACCTCAGGGGCTGGAAACACCATATATTTT CASTTSGAGNTIYF
TRBJ2-3 - 17 TRBD2 TRBV20-1 TGCAGTGCTACTGACCCAGGGACTAGCGGGGGTGTAAATACGCAGTATTTT CSATDPGTSGGVNTQYF
TRBJ1-4 - 15 TRBD1 TRBV7-9 TGTGCCAGCAGCGACCGGACAGGGACTAATGAAAAACTGTTTTTT CASSDRTGTNEKLFF
TRBJ2-7 few 14 TRBD1 TRBV30 TGTGCCTCGTTTTCGGGACAGGGTATCTACGAGCAGTACTTC CASFSGQGIYEQYF
TRBJ2-2 - 16 - TRBV28 TGTGCCAGCAGTTTAGCCGGGAAGGTTGACACCGGGGAGCTGTTTTTT CASSLAGKVDTGELFF
TRBJ1-1 - 14 TRBD1 TRBV29-1 TGCAGCGGCAGTCTCGGGACAGCGAACACTGAAGCTTTCTTT CSGSLGTANTEAFF
TRBJ2-6 - 17 - TRBV7-9 TGTGCCAGCAGCCCGGCATCAGGAAGCTCTGGGGCCAACGTCCTGACTTTC CASSPASGSSGANVLTF
TRBJ2-3 - 21 TRBD1 TRBV15 TGTGCCACCAGCAGTGCACTCGTGACAGGGGGAACCTCAAGGACTTCGCCAACGCAGTATTTT CATSSALVTGGTSRTSPTQYF
TRBJ2-1 - 13 - TRBV5-1 TGCGCCAGCAGAGAGCTCGGGGATGGTGAGCAGTTCTTC CASRELGDGEQFF
TRBJ1-6 - 14 TRBD1 TRBV2 TGTGCCAGCAGGTTCGGGACAGTGAATTCACCCCTCCACTTT CASRFGTVNSPLHF
TRBJ2-2 - 16 - TRBV6-2/TRBV6-3 TGTGCCAGCAGCTATGGGTGGGCTTCGAACACCGGGGAGCTGTTTTTT CASSYGWASNTGELFF
TRBJ1-4 - 15 TRBD1 TRBV6-5 TGTGCCAGCAGTACCCGGACAGGGCGAGGCGAAAAACTGTTTTTT CASSTRTGRGEKLFF
TRBJ2-1 - 15 TRBD1 TRBV19 TGTGCCAGTAGTCCCGGACAGGGGGCTAGCCATGAGCAGTTCTTC CASSPGQGASHEQFF
TRBJ2-3 - 15 TRBD2 TRBV7-9 TGTGCCAGCAGCTTAGGCGGGGGGGCCTCAGATACGCAGTATTTT CASSLGGGASDTQYF